The sequence of this TCR beta chain was determined in a study of OX40 agonist ivuxolimab in advanced cancers. Overall study: Six ivuxolimab dose levels, 0.01 to 10 mg/kg, were given intravenously every 2 weeks. Dose-escalation subjects each had hepatocellular carcinoma, melanoma, renal cell or head and neck cancer.

Profiled with immunoSEQ multiplex PCR; TCRdb holds only in-frame clones, not every one. Seen here are some 11,000 clones, 80% to 90% observed once, and the top ten hold around 48%. CDR3 length: 19 amino acids. J is TRBJ1-4 and V is TRBV12-2; TRBD1 is the table's D call and was not checked against the DNA. TRBV12-2 is marked as a pseudogene. This receptor was taken from an adult with an advanced solid tumor such as melanoma, head and neck, liver or kidney cancer. Sequencing was performed on CD4+ or CD8+ T cells sorted from blood, taken in a trial of the OX40 agonist ivuxolimab. The CDR3 nucleotides read TGTGCAAGTCGCTTAGCAGGGGCTGCTAAAATTGCAACTAATGAAAAACTGTTTTTT. Its translation is CASRLAGAAKIATNEKLFF.